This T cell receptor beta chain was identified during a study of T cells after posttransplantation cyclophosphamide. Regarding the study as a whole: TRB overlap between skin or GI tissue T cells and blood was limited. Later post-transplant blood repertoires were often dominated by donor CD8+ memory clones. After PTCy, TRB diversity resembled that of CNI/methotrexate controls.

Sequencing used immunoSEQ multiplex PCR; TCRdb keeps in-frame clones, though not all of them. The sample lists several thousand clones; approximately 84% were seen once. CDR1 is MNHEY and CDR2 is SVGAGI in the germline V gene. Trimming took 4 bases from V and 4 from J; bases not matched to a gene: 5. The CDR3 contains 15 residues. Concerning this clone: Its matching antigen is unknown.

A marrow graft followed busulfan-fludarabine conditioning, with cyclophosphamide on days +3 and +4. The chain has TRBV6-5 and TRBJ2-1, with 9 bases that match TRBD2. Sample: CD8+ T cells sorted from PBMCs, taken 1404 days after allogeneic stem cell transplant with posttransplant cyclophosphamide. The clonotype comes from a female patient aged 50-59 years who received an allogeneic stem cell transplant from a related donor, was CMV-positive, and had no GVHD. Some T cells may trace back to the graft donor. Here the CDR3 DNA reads TGTGCCAGCAGTTTGGGCGGGAGGGGGTACAATGAGCAGTTCTTC. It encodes CASSLGGRGYNEQFF.